This TCR beta chain was obtained from a study of control samples from healthy donors and cancer patients. V lost 5 bases and J lost 0; bases outside the gene matches: 6. Germline CDR1 reads SEHNR; CDR2 reads FQNEAQ (reference sequence). The CDR3 covers 15 residues. Generated by immunoSEQ multiplex PCR, the TCRdb table keeps only in-frame clones and is missing some. Of about 180,000 clones listed, around 90% are singletons. The specimen was blood. This clonotype was sampled from a woman aged 45 to 65 in good health. The J gene is TRBJ1-2, the V gene TRBV7-9, with 7 nucleotides matching TRBD1. The CDR3 loop is CASSPGDRPNYGYTF. In DNA, the CDR3 is TGTGCCAGCAGCCCGGGGGACAGACCTAACTATGGCTACACCTTC.